A single sample is the source of the 7 T cell receptor beta chains below, sequenced in a study of blood T cell repertoires in COVID-19. Produced via immunoSEQ multiplex PCR; TCRdb's table is partial and in-frame only. The sample gives roughly 380,000 clones, more than 75% of which show up once; 1% to 1.5% is in the top ten. Input material: PBMCs or T cells enriched from blood (not recorded which). The source of these receptors is a man aged 25-40 years who had recovered from COVID-19.

About this clone itself: Other DNA variants within this sample encode the same CDR3. The CDR3 DNA sequence: TGCGCCAGCAGCCTCGGACAGGGAACTTCACCCCTCCACTTT. It yields the protein CASSLGQGTSPLHF. The rearrangement uses TRBV5-1 and TRBJ1-6; TRBD1 matches at 8 bases. Per the germline V gene, CDR1 is SGHRS and CDR2 is YFSETQ. J was trimmed by 9 bases and V by 4 bases; bases with no gene match: 6. The CDR3 loop spans 14 amino acids.

The rearrangement links TRBV5-8 to TRBJ2-7; weak D call: TRBD1 (9 bases). The CDR3 consists of 13 residues. Germline-derived CDR1 and CDR2 are SGHTS and YDEGEE. V was clipped by 8 bases and J by 12 bases, with 24 bases between them. CDR3 residues: CARREGTGKLRYF. DNA for the CDR3: TGTGCCAGACGGGAGGGGACAGGGAAGTTGAGGTACTTC. The whole variable domain, remainder taken from reference TRBV5-8 and TRBJ2-7, is EAGVTQSPTHLIKTRGQQATLRCSPISGHTSVYWYQQALGLGLQFLLWYDEGEERNRGNFPPRFSGRQFPNYSSELNVNALELEDSALYLCARREGTGKLRYFGPGTRLTVT.

The gene calls are TRBV7-2 and TRBJ2-7, with a possible D match to TRBD1 (5 bases). Germline loops: CDR1 SGHTA, CDR2 FQGNSA. This CDR3 comprises 14 residues. The V end lost 2 bases, the J end lost 3 bases, and 11 bases lay between the germline ends. CDR3 in DNA: TGTGCCAGCAGCTTAAACCCAGGGTACTACGAGCAGTACTTC. Translation: CASSLNPGYYEQYF.

This clone occurred a few times. The chain uses TRBV15 and TRBJ1-6; perhaps TRBD1 as D (6 bases). Germline-derived CDR1 and CDR2 are LNHNV and YYDKDF (reference sequence). V was clipped by 5 bases and J by 7 bases, with 12 bases between them. The CDR3 is 14 amino acids. CDR3 DNA: TGTGCCACCAGCTCACAGGGTCAGAATTCACCCCTCCACTTT. This gives the protein CATSSQGQNSPLHF.

V is TRBV18 and J is TRBJ1-5; no definite D call. Trimming removed 5 bases from V and 6 bases from J, with 11 bases in between. This CDR3 has 13 residues. Germline V gene lookup returns CDR1 KGHSH and CDR2 LQKENI. In nucleotides, the CDR3 is TGTGCCAGCTCAGAGGAAAACTCTCAGCCCCAGCATTTT. This sequence encodes CASSEENSQPQHF. Variable domain in full (rest from reference TRBV18 and TRBJ1-5): NAGVMQNPRHLVRRRGQEARLRCSPMKGHSHVYWYRQLPEEGLKFMVYLQKENIIDESGMPKERFSAEFPKEGPSILRIQQVVRGDSAAYFCASSEENSQPQHFGDGTRLSIL.

V gene TRBV7-2 combines with J gene TRBJ1-5; no clear D gene. Germline CDR1 is SGHTA and CDR2 is FQGNSA. The germline V and J ends were trimmed by 3 bases and 3 bases, with 12 bases remaining between them. This CDR3 region has 15 residues. The CDR3 DNA reads as TGTGCCAGCAGCTTCGTTGTTGGAGTCAATCAGCCCCAGCATTTT. Amino acids: CASSFVVGVNQPQHF. Based on the CDR3 plus reference TRBV7-2 and TRBJ1-5, the full variable domain is GAGVSQSPSNKVTEKGKDVELRCDPISGHTALYWYRQSLGQGLEFLIYFQGNSAPDKSGLPSDRFSAERTGGSVSTLTIQRTQQEDSAVYLCASSFVVGVNQPQHFGDGTRLSIL.

The chain employs TRBV30 and TRBJ2-2; D gene uncertain. CDR1 GTSNPN and CDR2 SVGIG come from the germline V gene (reference sequence). This CDR3 is built from 12 residues. The ends were cut back, 4 bases at V and 4 bases at J, with 7 bases in the middle. The CDR3 is CAWIPGTGELFF. The DNA for the CDR3 is TGTGCCTGGATACCGGGCACCGGGGAGCTGTTTTTT.